The 20 T cell receptor beta chains below all came from one sample that was sequenced in a study of blood T cell repertoires in COVID-19. TCRdb keeps only in-frame clones here, not all; method: immunoSEQ multiplex PCR. This sample has 150,000 to 180,000 clones, with under 85% found just once. The source material was peripheral blood. These receptor sequences come from a man aged 55 to 69 with COVID-19, enrolled during active disease.

This rearrangement joins TRBV5-1 to TRBJ1-1; no firm D call. Germline values: CDR1 SGHRS, CDR2 YFSETQ. This CDR3 is 16 amino acids long. V lost 2 bases, J lost 0 bases, and 14 bases lay in between. CDR3 coding DNA: TGCGCCAGCAGCTTCGAACCGGAACTAATGAACACTGAAGCTTTCTTT. Translation gives CASSFEPELMNTEAFF. Full variable domain (rest looked up from reference TRBV5-1 and TRBJ1-1): KAGVTQTPRYLIKTRGQQVTLSCSPISGHRSVSWYQQTPGQGLQFLFEYFSETQRNKGNFPGRFSGRQFSNSRSEMNVSTLELGDSALYLCASSFEPELMNTEAFFGQGTRLTVV.

The genes are TRBV19 and TRBJ1-2; D may be TRBD1 (6 bases). Germline lookup yields CDR1 LNHDA and CDR2 SQIVND (reference sequence). The CDR3 has 14 residues. Trimming left V 3 bases short and J 6 bases short, with 14 bases between. DNA for the CDR3: TGTGCCAGTAGTATTAACCAGGGGCAAAATGGCTACACCTTC. This translates into CASSINQGQNGYTF.

The chain combines TRBV9 with TRBJ1-1, with D possibly TRBD1 on 6 matching bases. Germline V gene lookup returns CDR1 SGDLS and CDR2 YYNGEE. The ends were cut back, 4 bases at V and 5 bases at J, with 18 bases in the middle. The CDR3 contains 15 residues. The CDR3 bases are TGTGCCAGCAGCCTCTACCCTACAGGGAAGACTGAAGCTTTCTTT. It encodes CASSLYPTGKTEAFF.

CDR3 DNA: TGTGCCAGCACCCGGGGGGGGGCACGCAATCAGCCCCAGCATTTT. Translated: CASTRGGARNQPQHF. The J gene is TRBJ1-5, the V gene TRBV28, with D perhaps TRBD1 (6 bases). CDR1 and CDR2 (germline): MDHEN, SYDVKM. The CDR3 runs to 15 residues. V lost 7 bases to trimming and J lost 2 bases, with 15 bases between them.

This chain connects TRBV14 to TRBJ1-2; 10 bases match TRBD1. The junction had 8 bases not matched to a gene; V was cut back by 6 bases and J by 7 bases. CDR1 and CDR2 (germline): SGHDN, FVKESK. The CDR3 spans 14 residues. CDR3 sequence (DNA): TGTGCCAGCAGGGAGCCCGGGACAGGGGCTGGCTACACCTTC. This gives the protein CASREPGTGAGYTF.

CDR3 coding DNA: TGCGCCAGCAGCTTGGGGGGGACAACCACCTACGAGCAGTACTTC. This encodes CASSLGGTTTYEQYF. The chain joins TRBV5-1 to TRBJ2-7; possible D gene TRBD1, 6 bases. CDR1 and CDR2 from the germline V gene are SGHRS and YFSETQ. There are 15 residues in the CDR3. Trimming pared 0 bases from V and 2 bases from J, leaving 12 bases between.

This clone appeared once. The chain employs TRBV2 and TRBJ2-7, with D possibly matching TRBD2 (6 bases). The CDR3 sequence is 12 residues long. CDR1 is SNHLY, CDR2 FYNNEI, per germline. V was shortened by 11 bases and J by 0 bases, with 11 bases between the two germline ends. The CDR3 region has the DNA TGTGCCGACAAGGACTACTCCTACGAGCAGTACTTC. This gives the protein CADKDYSYEQYF. Drawing the rest from reference TRBV2 and TRBJ2-7, the complete variable domain is EPEVTQTPSHQVTQMGQEVILRCVPISNHLYFYWYRQILGQKVEFLVSFYNNEISEKSEIFDDQFSVERPDGSNFTLKIRSTKLEDSAMYFCADKDYSYEQYFGPGTRLTVT.

This clone appeared a few times. The rearrangement joins TRBV4-3 to TRBJ1-2, with D perhaps TRBD1 (6 bases). V dropped 4 bases and J dropped 2 bases, with 11 bases sitting between them. Germline values: CDR1 LGHNA, CDR2 YSLEER. The CDR3 loop spans 14 amino acids. The CDR3 loop reads CASSPGTGNYGYTF. The CDR3 region has the DNA TGCGCCAGCAGCCCCGGAACAGGGAACTATGGCTACACCTTC.

The chain recombines TRBV12-5 with TRBJ2-2, with 7 bases that match TRBD1. Germline CDR1 is LGHNT and CDR2 is FRNRAP. V was clipped by 6 bases and J by 6 bases; unmatched bases: 1. CDR3 length equals 12 residues. The CDR3 protein is CASGQGAGELFF. CDR3 DNA: TGTGCTAGTGGGCAGGGGGCCGGGGAGCTGTTTTTT.

The chain carries TRBV7-2 and TRBJ1-1, with D tentatively TRBD1 (6 bases). This CDR3 region has 15 residues. The germline gives CDR1 SGHTA, CDR2 FQGNSA. The V end lost 2 bases, the J end lost 0 bases, and 10 bases lay between the germline ends. The CDR3 DNA reads TGTGCCAGCAGCTTAAGAGGGGGAGTGAACACTGAAGCTTTCTTT. Translation: CASSLRGGVNTEAFF. The entire variable domain, with the rest obtained from reference TRBV7-2 and TRBJ1-1, is as follows: GAGVSQSPSNKVTEKGKDVELRCDPISGHTALYWYRQSLGQGLEFLIYFQGNSAPDKSGLPSDRFSAERTGGSVSTLTIQRTQQEDSAVYLCASSLRGGVNTEAFFGQGTRLTVV.

V usage is TRBV5-8 and J usage is TRBJ2-7; 8 bases are a match to TRBD2. The V segment lost 5 bases and the J segment 0 bases; nucleotides outside the gene matches: 7. Germline V lookup: CDR1 SGHTS, CDR2 YDEGEE. CDR3 size: 15 residues. The chain's CDR3 is CASRATGTSSYEQYF. DNA for the CDR3: TGTGCCAGCAGAGCTACAGGGACTAGCTCCTACGAGCAGTACTTC.

The CDR3 bases are TGTGCCAGCAGTGACTCGACCGGGTTCGGTGGCTACACCTTC. This gives the protein CASSDSTGFGGYTF. The rearrangement joins TRBV6-4 to TRBJ1-2; D not certain. Trimming shortened V by 0 bases and J by 7 bases, and 12 bases separated the two germline ends. Germline V lookup: CDR1 MRHNA, CDR2 SNTAGT. The CDR3 spans 14 residues.

The chain recombines TRBV24-1 with TRBJ1-5, with 7 bases identical to TRBD1. CDR3 length equals 15 residues. Germline loops: CDR1 KGHDR, CDR2 SFDVKD. V shed 4 bases, J shed 2 bases, and the junction held 4 bases outside the gene matches. The CDR3 region is CATSDPTGGNQPQHF. The DNA of the CDR3 is TGTGCCACCAGTGACCCAACAGGGGGCAATCAGCCCCAGCATTTT.

The rearrangement links TRBV3-1 (or the pseudogene TRBV3-2) to TRBJ2-7; the D is unclear. The CDR3 spans 12 residues. Germline V gene lookup returns CDR1 LGHDT and CDR2 YNNKEL (reference sequence). Trimming pared 3 bases from V and 3 bases from J, leaving 6 bases between. The DNA of the CDR3 is TGTGCCAGCAGCCAGAGACACTACGAGCAGTACTTC. It yields the protein CASSQRHYEQYF.

A few counts support this clone. The rearrangement links TRBV6-2 or TRBV6-3 to TRBJ1-1; D is possibly TRBD1 (5 bases). The CDR3 is 16 residues long. V was trimmed by 0 bases and J by 0 bases, leaving 11 bases between them. Per the germline V gene, CDR1 is MNHEY and CDR2 is SVGEGT. The CDR3 nucleotides read TGTGCCAGCAGTTACTCGAGCGACAGCATGAACACTGAAGCTTTCTTT. Translating gives CASSYSSDSMNTEAFF.

The CDR3 spells CASSVGGGGQETQYF. The CDR3 DNA reads TGTGCCAGCAGCGTAGGTGGCGGGGGTCAAGAGACCCAGTACTTC. The chain carries TRBV9 and TRBJ2-5; 7 positions agree with TRBD2. The germline CDR1 and CDR2 sequences are SGDLS and YYNGEE. V lost 0 bases, J lost 2 bases, and 4 bases stayed unmatched. This CDR3 has 15 amino acids.

The chain is built from TRBV5-6 and TRBJ1-5; D may be TRBD1 (5 bases). The germline V gene has CDR1 SGHDT and CDR2 YYEEEE. This CDR3 region has 17 residues. The V and J ends lost 3 bases and 1 base respectively, with 17 bases between them. CDR3 in amino acids: CASSWGRQGGSNQPQHF. CDR3 sequence (DNA): TGTGCCAGCAGCTGGGGCCGTCAGGGTGGGAGCAATCAGCCCCAGCATTTT.

The genes are TRBV11-2 and TRBJ2-1, with 10 nucleotides matching TRBD2. The J segment lost 9 bases and the V segment lost 5 bases, leaving 10 bases of the junction unmatched. Germline V CDR1 and CDR2: SGHAT, FQNNGV. The CDR3 has 15 amino acids. CDR3 sequence (DNA): TGTGCCAGCAGCCACTCTAGCGGGGGTGCTACTGAGCAGTTCTTC. It translates to CASSHSSGGATEQFF.

The V gene is TRBV7-2, the J gene TRBJ1-1; 8 positions agree with TRBD1. This CDR3 spans 18 amino acids. V trimming: 8 bases; J trimming: 3 bases; junction bases outside the gene matches: 20. Germline CDR1 is SGHTA and CDR2 is FQGNSA. The CDR3 loop is CASSLRYQGARVDTEAFF. The CDR3 DNA follows: TGTGCCAGCTCACTCAGGTACCAGGGGGCTCGAGTGGACACTGAAGCTTTCTTT.

This sequence joins TRBV18 and TRBJ1-6; D is ambiguous. Germline assignment: CDR1 KGHSH and CDR2 LQKENI. This CDR3 has 12 amino acids. V was trimmed by 0 bases and J by 12 bases, leaving 6 bases between them. The CDR3 is CASSPPSGPLHF. The CDR3 DNA follows: TGTGCCAGCTCACCACCGTCCGGACCCCTCCACTTT.